This section outlines one TCR beta chain sequence together with its context. The antigen it recognizes is unknown. No base quality values were provided; no much bigger clone lies one nucleotide off. This specimen comes from a study of cytomegalovirus exposure and HLA in healthy donors (dated by TCRdb to about 2017). About the investigation overall: According to an earlier analysis of 450 to 650 of the donors, about 179 million T cells yielded 117 million unique TCR beta sequences and around 280 Gb of sequence data. Alongside the repertoire data, information on donor age, sex, ethnicity and CMV serostatus was compiled. A later genetic analysis took genome-wide SNP genotypes for about 65% of the 666 donors and used that subset as a discovery cohort. Among the roughly 400 genotyped donors, about 85% belonged to the genetic ancestry cluster associated with self-reported Caucasian donors. The study was designed to test whether signatures of past pathogen exposure could be identified by cataloging public T cell receptors. Every repertoire in the discovery cohort had been generated on one and the same sequencing platform. Rather than drawing on any new phenotypic data, the later analysis identified candidate immune exposures from TCR beta sequences and the way those sequences occurred across donors. Along with the approximately 650-subject first cohort, a separate validation cohort of approximately 110 different subjects was used. Because of strong linkage in the cohort, 4 to 6 DR-DQ haplotypes were treated as single units for association and clustering. A later analysis re-examined previously published TCR beta repertoires from 500 to 700 donors and added high-resolution HLA genotyping to investigate patterns of TCR occurrence. In an earlier analysis of roughly 580 of the donors, high-throughput TCR beta sequencing was used to judge whether each TCR beta V gene segment behaved as functional or pseudogenic. Class I and class II HLA loci were covered by the typing at four-digit resolution. To predict cytomegalovirus infection status, the study brought together high-throughput TCR immunosequencing, statistical association of individual TCRs with disease status, and machine learning. The study profiled the T cell repertoires of about 640 subjects by immunosequencing and related them to cytomegalovirus serostatus. About 310 gigabases of sequencing data and tens of millions of unique TCR sequences were included in an early release covering several hundred HLA-typed donors. Among a few hundred genotyped donors of the cohort, an average of 235,054 unique TCR beta nucleotide sequences were sequenced per donor, 15% to 20% of them non-productive. The number of donors typed differed by locus, with about 629-630 for A, B, C, DRB1 and DQB1, around 500 for DQA1, 606 for DPA1, and over 400 for DPB1. Findings and caveats that apply to the study as a whole: It was suggested by the authors that the approach could potentially be generalized to other disease states and immunological phenotypes. In a later analysis, several top co-occurrence clusters were reported to appear linked to parvovirus B19, influenza, CMV and Epstein-Barr virus. This cohort had only TCR beta chains sequenced, and the lack of alpha or paired-chain data limited which features could be detected. A later analysis associated 16,951 TCR beta sequences with specific HLA alleles at a false discovery rate of 0.05. Most TCR sequences were observed very rarely across donors, whereas some public TCRs were present in many individuals. Roughly 15 rarely observed V segments, including chromosome 9 orphons, were excluded from the earlier analysis of approximately 600 of the donors because counts were too low. Some IMGT-functional V segments, including TRBV6-2 and TRBV6-3, could not be distinguished by the 87-base-pair reads and were therefore excluded. In a later genetic analysis, fewer N-insertions in productive TCRs were reported among donors in an Asian-associated ancestry cluster than the approximately 710-donor mean. Linkage disequilibrium might explain the correlated functional status among segregating V segments, but an unknown experimental factor could not be excluded. In vitro tests confirmed that a few of the cytomegalovirus-associated TCR beta chains recognize cytomegalovirus antigens. Compared with equally common non-associated chains, HLA-associated TCR beta chains in a later analysis were more clonally expanded and had lower generation probabilities. A further reported finding was that TCR beta sequences accurately predicted the HLA-A and HLA-B alleles for most subjects in the first cohort. In both the original and validation cohorts, the classifier was reported to diagnose cytomegalovirus status with high specificity and sensitivity. A cluster of highly shared sequence variants was judged likely to be a technical artifact of the sequencing pipeline. Because HLA typing was missing for some donors at each locus, association tests included only the typed subset. According to a later analysis, TCR association rates differed among HLA loci, with DRB1 alleles showing the most associated TCRs and HLA-C alleles showing the fewest. CMV serostatus was the only immune exposure information available for the cohort. In the study, around 150 TCR beta chains were listed as associated with cytomegalovirus. An association between a missense DCLRE1C variant and V-gene and J-gene trimming of TCR beta chains was found in a later genetic analysis and replicated in an independent cohort. Sequencing depth was assumed to be roughly uniform across donors in the presence/absence analyses, though that assumption may not hold. Broadly in line with IMGT annotations, most TCR beta V segments showed up in productive rearrangements about 87% or about 30% of the time in an earlier analysis of 587 of the donors. Strong co-occurrence of HLA alleles, especially DR and DQ, made assigning TCR associations to individual alleles difficult. Most CMV-associated TCR beta chains appeared to be HLA-restricted in a later analysis, and the HLA associations seemed to be driven largely by CMV exposure.

In total, just over 650 healthy bone marrow donors made up the cohort. At the time of sampling, all cohort members were nominally healthy, though unrecorded immune exposures were likely present. The donor tested CMV seropositive and was one of the 289 seropositive cohort members. A peripheral blood sample was provided by each donor, and peripheral blood mononuclear cells were used for TCR beta sequencing. Genomic DNA extraction from the blood cell samples was performed with the Qiagen DNeasy Blood Extraction Kit. The germline V gene sets CDR1 to SQVTM and CDR2 to ANQGSEA. Trimming leaves V shorter by 1 base and J shorter by 6 bases, with the junction holding 6 bases beyond the gene matches. The CDR3 numbers 13 residues from cysteine through phenylalanine. Left in the record is the CDR3 DNA by itself, 39 bases read in frame from the first base. To prepare the library, the immunoSEQ multiplex PCR assay was applied. For the multiplex PCR, a mixture combining 60 forward primers for TCR Vbeta segments and 13 reverse primers for TCR Jbeta segments was used. Amplification of the CDR3 region of rearranged TCR beta genes was performed with a multiplex PCR assay on genomic DNA. On the Illumina HiSeq System, the amplified TCR beta libraries were sequenced as 87-base-pair reads. Regarding the original processing steps: A later analysis tallied tens of millions of unique TCR beta chains across the 640 or so repertoires, and approximately 11 million of those chains were shared by two or more donors. A nearest-neighbor algorithm error-corrected the raw reads and collapsed the reads into unique sequences, merging closely related sequences to remove PCR and sequencing errors. CDR3 sequences were aligned to IMGT reference sequences to assign V, D and J gene segments. Each retained sequence needed at least a six-nucleotide match to both a V gene segment and a J gene segment. Rearrangements were classified as productive when the CDR3 lacked stop codons and remained in frame with V and J, and all other rearrangements were classified as non-productive. CDR3 was defined by IMGT convention, running from the second conserved V-encoded cysteine to the conserved J-encoded phenylalanine. Sequences without an unambiguous match to a single V gene segment were excluded from the earlier analysis of 500 to 700 of the donors. An earlier analysis of a few hundred of the donors called V segments functional above 56.7% productive rearrangements and segregating when the between-donor standard deviation exceeded 5%. A statistical classification framework was developed to diagnose cytomegalovirus status using the catalog of TCR beta chain sequences. In a later analysis, TCR nucleotide sequences were compared against IMGT/GENE-DB human TR gene sequences so that V and J genes could be assigned. A later analysis assigned CDR3 sequences and most-parsimonious VDJ recombination scenarios with the TCRdist pipeline. In a later analysis, each TCR beta chain was defined by its CDR3 amino acid sequence together with its V-gene family, and reads lacking a unique V-gene family were excluded. In a later analysis, approximately 640 highly shared, low-generation-probability nucleotide sequences were removed to address suspected cross-contamination and a sequencing artifact. A later analysis calculated a clonal expansion index for each public chain from normalized within-repertoire ranks of inferred template counts. In a later analysis, generation probabilities were computed with a VDJ recombination model fitted to out-of-frame rearrangements, and the resulting probabilities were checked against IGoR. In a later analysis, TCR-TCR, TCR-HLA and TCR-CMV co-occurrence was scored with hypergeometric tests, and a repertoire-size bias correction was applied to TCR pairs. False discovery rates were estimated in a later analysis by permuting HLA or CMV assignments 20 times. In a later analysis, co-occurring TCRs were grouped using DBSCAN, and TCRdist sequence similarity was added for clustering within HLA-allele-positive subsets. Repertoires with fewer than 30,000 or more than 120,000 public chains, plus five repertoires with anomalous nucleotide sharing, were excluded from co-occurrence clustering. TCRdb mirrors the immuneACCESS table, restricted to in-frame sequences. Some clones are absent from its copies; in checked studies, under half trace to an unresolved V gene, and the reason for the others is unknown. The DNA was the basis for D and trimming; V, J and clone size are from that table. In this sample the table shows tens of thousands of clones, 81% of which occur a single time. Together, the top ten hold 0.95% to 1.5% of the sample.

Sequencing used PBMCs. The receptor was derived from a girl aged 2 to 10 in good health and CMV-seropositive. The chain was built from TRBV29-1 and TRBJ2-7; 7 bases in the middle match TRBD1. The CDR3 region reads CSVEAMTGTEQYF. The bases read TGCAGCGTTGAAGCCATGACAGGGACCGAGCAGTACTTC.